These T cell receptor beta chains were read from a single sample in a study of blood T cell repertoires in COVID-19. Here immunoSEQ multiplex PCR was the method, and the copy in TCRdb shows in-frame clones only, minus some. In the table there are some 170,000 clones, approximately 84% of which are singletons. Sequencing used peripheral blood. The receptors were sampled from a man aged 35 to 55 with acute or convalescent COVID-19. Each CDR3 is given with its conserved first and last residue.

cdr3_aa v_call
CASSPAGGAGYEQYF TRBV11-2
CASSLAGGQRYEQYF TRBV5-4
CASSRDLLLAGVADTQYF TRBV9
CASQGIGVVNTEAFF TRBV2
CASSSAVDRPWEQFF TRBV21-1
CASSGTGGDNQPQHF TRBV19
CASKFLGSNTEAFF TRBV27
CASSFSVQETQYF TRBV7-3
CASRLGGGTGDETQYF TRBV12-2
CASPTRGKGLVDTDTQYF TRBV2
CASTEQGARGYTF TRBV28
CASRPPGGNTGELFF TRBV9
CASKLLTEPQHF TRBV2
CAVRRGGLGEQFF TRBV27
CASSLLGGSDQPQHF TRBV5-6
CASSMGRDSTPGHF TRBV19
CASSTRDRFYNEQFF TRBV2
CASSEPGETGGPDTQYF TRBV6-1
CASSSGQTPASGANVLTF TRBV7-8
CASFPGGDYNEQFF TRBV18
CASRFVDRVLCEQYF TRBV12-2
CASSLEGLAGDTQYF TRBV5-1
CASSRGGGNSPLHF TRBV2
CASSLGSSGANVLTF TRBV5-1
CASSELQGFVQEQYF TRBV2